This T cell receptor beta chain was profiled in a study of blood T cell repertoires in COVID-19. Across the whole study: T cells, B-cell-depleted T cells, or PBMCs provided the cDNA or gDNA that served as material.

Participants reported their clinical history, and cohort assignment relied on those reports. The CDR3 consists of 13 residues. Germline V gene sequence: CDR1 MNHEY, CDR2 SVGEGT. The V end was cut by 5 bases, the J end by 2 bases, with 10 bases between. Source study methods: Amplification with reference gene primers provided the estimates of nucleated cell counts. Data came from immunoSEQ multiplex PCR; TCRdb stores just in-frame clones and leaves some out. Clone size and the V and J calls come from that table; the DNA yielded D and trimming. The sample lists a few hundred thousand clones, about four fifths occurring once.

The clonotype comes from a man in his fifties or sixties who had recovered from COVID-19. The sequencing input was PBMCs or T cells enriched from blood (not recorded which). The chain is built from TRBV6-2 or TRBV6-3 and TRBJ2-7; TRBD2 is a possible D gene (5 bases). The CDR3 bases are TGTGCCAGCAGTCGTACCGGGGCCTACGAGCAGTACTTC. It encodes CASSRTGAYEQYF.